This T cell receptor beta chain originates from a study of blood T cell repertoires in COVID-19 (dated by TCRdb to the early 2020s). For context, the study as a whole: Samples covering the acute and convalescent phases of COVID-19 were provided by collaborators in the United States, Italy and Spain. A freely available public database, intended as a resource for researchers studying the immune response to SARS-CoV-2, is where the repertoires were released. The prospective study material was composed of cDNA or gDNA derived from T cells, B-cell-depleted T cells, or PBMCs. HLA class I and class II types, where available, came from metadata supplied by the sample provider rather than from assay-based typing. A de-identified subject ID, COVID-19 status, age in years and sex were almost always included in the sample metadata. Deeply sampled blood TCRbeta repertoires from subjects exposed to, actively infected with, or recovered from COVID-19 were included in the dataset. Samples came from the ongoing ImmuneRACE study (first 160 participants) plus 1,254 subjects from 6 global collaborators. The investigation overall reported the following: Clinical and demographic metadata were provided uncurated, with the amount varying by source and participant.

The collaborating institutions used their own protocols to collect whole blood in K2EDTA tubes. For TCRbeta analysis, collaborators shipped samples as frozen whole blood, isolated PBMCs, or DNA extracted from either of those sample types. According to the germline V gene, CDR1 reads MDHEN and CDR2 reads SYDVKM. The CDR3 holds 13 amino acids from the cysteine to the phenylalanine. Kept here is only the CDR3 DNA, which spans 39 bases and is read in frame from base 1. A distance of 14 bases separates the germline ends of V and J, which lose 3 bases and 14 bases respectively. Note on this clone: The target of this receptor is not known. Per-nucleotide qualities are absent, and no much larger clonotype sits a single base away.

TCRbeta CDR3 regions were amplified from genomic DNA using the immunoSEQ Assay, a bias-controlled multiplex PCR. In the original analysis: The number of nucleated cells in each sample was estimated from the amplification of reference gene primers within the assay. Sequence reads were collapsed and filtered to measure the absolute abundance of every unique TCRbeta CDR3 rearrangement. For each sample, productive Simpson clonality was calculated as the square root of Simpson's diversity index over productive rearrangements. What TCRdb holds here is the immuneACCESS table cut down to in-frame rearrangements. Part of the clones is not present; checked against another copy, under half of the missing clones reflect an unresolved V gene, and the others are unexplained. V and J calls and clone size are as listed in that table; D and trimming were resolved from the DNA. Recorded for this sample are roughly 41,000 clones; 70% to 90% of them occurred a single time. 15% to 19% of the sample is held by the ten biggest clonotypes.

The receptor comes from a human donor in a cohort sampled during active COVID-19. The donor label of this sample is uncertain. The V and J genes are TRBV28 and TRBJ1-6; no D gene is confidently identified. Material for sequencing was peripheral blood. The CDR3 has the sequence CASSFSRLRSLHF. The nucleotides are TGTGCCAGCAGTTTTTCCCGACTTCGGTCCCTCCACTTT.